This T cell receptor (beta chain) was profiled in a study of T-cell reconstitution after alpha-beta-depleted transplantation in children. This sample's TCRbeta library carried unique molecular identifier barcodes. TCRdb fed the PCR reads into MiXCR, producing one record per CDR3 protein. The sample gives about 500,000 distinct CDR3 sequences, approximately 29% of which show up once; around 2.3% is in the top ten. The CDR3 runs 15 residues. Germline V gene lookup returns CDR1 SGHTA and CDR2 FQGNSA. The V end was cut by 2 bases, the J end by 2 bases, with 11 bases between. The receptor was derived from a human donor who donated a stem cell graft to a child with aplastic anemia. The rearrangement links TRBV7-2 to TRBJ2-3; unclear D gene. Material: PBMCs from the stem cell graft donor, obtained from the stem cell graft. The CDR3 spells CASSLTVPPTDTQYF. CDR3 in DNA: TGTGCCAGCAGCTTAACAGTGCCCCCCACAGATACGCAGTATTTT. The full variable domain, with the rest looked up from reference TRBV7-2 and TRBJ2-3, is GAGVSQSPSNKVTEKGKDVELRCDPISGHTALYWYRQSLGQGLEFLIYFQGNSAPDKSGLPSDRFSAERTGGSVSTLTIQRTQQEDSAVYLCASSLTVPPTDTQYFGPGTRLTVL.